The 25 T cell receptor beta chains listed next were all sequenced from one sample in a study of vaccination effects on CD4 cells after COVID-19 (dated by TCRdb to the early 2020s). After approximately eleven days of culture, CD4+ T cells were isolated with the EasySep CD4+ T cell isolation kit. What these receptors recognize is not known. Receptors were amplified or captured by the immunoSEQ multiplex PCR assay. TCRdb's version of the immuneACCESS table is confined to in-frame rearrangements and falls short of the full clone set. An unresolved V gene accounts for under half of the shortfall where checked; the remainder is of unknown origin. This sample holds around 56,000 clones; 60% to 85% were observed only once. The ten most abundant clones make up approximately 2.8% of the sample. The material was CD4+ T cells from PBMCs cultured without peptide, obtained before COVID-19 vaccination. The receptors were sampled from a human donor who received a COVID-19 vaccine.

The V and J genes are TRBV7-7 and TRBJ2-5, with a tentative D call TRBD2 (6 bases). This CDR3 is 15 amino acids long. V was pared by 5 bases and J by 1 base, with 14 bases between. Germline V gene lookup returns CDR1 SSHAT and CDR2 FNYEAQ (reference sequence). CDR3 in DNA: TGTGCCAGCAGCCCAAGTGGGGGGTTCCAAGAGACCCAGTACTTC. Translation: CASSPSGGFQETQYF.

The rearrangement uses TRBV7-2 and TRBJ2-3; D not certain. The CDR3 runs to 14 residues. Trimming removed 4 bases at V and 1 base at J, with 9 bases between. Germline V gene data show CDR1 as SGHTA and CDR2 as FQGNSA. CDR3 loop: CASSSGTGTDTQYF. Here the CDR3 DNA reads TGTGCCAGCAGCTCAGGTACGGGCACAGATACGCAGTATTTT.

The CDR3 region has the DNA TGTGCCAGCAGGGCAGTAGCGGGGGGGGGAACGTACTTC. Translated: CASRAVAGGGTYF. This sequence joins TRBV27 and TRBJ2-5; 11 nucleotides align to TRBD2. The CDR3 runs 13 residues. The V gene's germline CDR1 is MNHEY and CDR2 SMNVEV (reference sequence). The J segment lost 13 bases and the V segment lost 6 bases, leaving 10 bases of the junction unmatched.

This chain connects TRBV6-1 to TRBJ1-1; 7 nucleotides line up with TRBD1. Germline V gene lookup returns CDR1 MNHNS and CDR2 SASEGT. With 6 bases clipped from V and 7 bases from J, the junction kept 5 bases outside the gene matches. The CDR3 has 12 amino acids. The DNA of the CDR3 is TGTGCCAGCAGGCGGACAGGATTTGAAGCTTTCTTT. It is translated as CASRRTGFEAFF.

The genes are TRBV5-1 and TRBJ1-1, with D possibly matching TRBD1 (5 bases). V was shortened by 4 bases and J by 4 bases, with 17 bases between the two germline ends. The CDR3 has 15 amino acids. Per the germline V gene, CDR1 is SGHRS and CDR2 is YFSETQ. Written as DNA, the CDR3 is TGCGCCAGCAGCCACGACGGGACGATGGGCACTGAAGCTTTCTTT. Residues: CASSHDGTMGTEAFF.

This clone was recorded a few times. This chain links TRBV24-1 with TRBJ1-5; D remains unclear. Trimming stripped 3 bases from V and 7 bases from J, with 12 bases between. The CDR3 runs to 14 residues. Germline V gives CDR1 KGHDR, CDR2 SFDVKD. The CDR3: CATSDPVADQPQHF. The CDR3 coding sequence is TGTGCCACCAGTGATCCGGTCGCAGACCAGCCCCAGCATTTT.

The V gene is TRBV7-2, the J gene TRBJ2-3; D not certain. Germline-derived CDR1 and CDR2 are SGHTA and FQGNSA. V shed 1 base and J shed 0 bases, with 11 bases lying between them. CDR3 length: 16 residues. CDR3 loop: CASSLGPAHSTDTQYF. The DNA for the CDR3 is TGTGCCAGCAGCTTAGGTCCCGCCCATAGCACAGATACGCAGTATTTT.

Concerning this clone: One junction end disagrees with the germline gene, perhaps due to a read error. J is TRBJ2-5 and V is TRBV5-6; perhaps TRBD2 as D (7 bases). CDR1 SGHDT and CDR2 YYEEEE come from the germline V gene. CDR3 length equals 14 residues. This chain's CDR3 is CATSLRGARETQYF. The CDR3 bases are TGTGCCACCAGCCTTCGGGGGGCGAGGGAGACCCAGTACTTC.

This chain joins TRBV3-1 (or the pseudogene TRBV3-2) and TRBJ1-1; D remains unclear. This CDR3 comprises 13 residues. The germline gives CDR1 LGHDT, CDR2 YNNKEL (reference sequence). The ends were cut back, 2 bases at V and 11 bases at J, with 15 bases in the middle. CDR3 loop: CASSQIGRLGAFF. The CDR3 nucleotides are TGTGCCAGCAGCCAAATTGGGAGACTTGGGGCTTTCTTT.

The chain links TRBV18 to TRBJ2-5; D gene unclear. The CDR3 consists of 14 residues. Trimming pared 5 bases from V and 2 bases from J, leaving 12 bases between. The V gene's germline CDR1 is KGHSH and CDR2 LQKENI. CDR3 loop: CASSDSQRQETQYF. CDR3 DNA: TGTGCCAGCTCAGACTCACAGAGACAAGAGACCCAGTACTTC.

CDR3: CASGLDRGEQYV. The CDR3 DNA reads TGTGCTAGTGGTTTGGACAGGGGCGAGCAGTACGTC. The genes are TRBV12-5 and TRBJ2-7; 7 bases are a match to TRBD1. J lost 6 bases, V lost 1 base, and 0 bases had no gene match. CDR1 is LGHNT, CDR2 FRNRAP, per germline. The CDR3 runs to 12 residues.

Written as DNA, the CDR3 is TGTGCCAGCAGTGAAGACAGCCGCTCTGGAAACACCATATATTTT. This translates into CASSEDSRSGNTIYF. The chain links TRBV6-1 to TRBJ1-3; the D is unclear. The CDR3 extends over 15 amino acids. V lost 1 base, J lost 0 bases, and 7 bases lay in between. The germline CDR1 and CDR2 sequences are MNHNS and SASEGT.

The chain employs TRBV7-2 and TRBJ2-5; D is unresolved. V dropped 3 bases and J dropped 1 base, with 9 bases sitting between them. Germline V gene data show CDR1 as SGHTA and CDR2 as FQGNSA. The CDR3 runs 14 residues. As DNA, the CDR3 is TGTGCCAGCAGCTTGTACAGAAGCCAAGAGACCCAGTACTTC. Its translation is CASSLYRSQETQYF.

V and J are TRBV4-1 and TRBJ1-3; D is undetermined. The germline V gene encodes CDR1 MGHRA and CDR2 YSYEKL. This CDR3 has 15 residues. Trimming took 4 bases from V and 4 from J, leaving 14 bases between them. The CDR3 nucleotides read TGCGCCAGCAGCCGATCTCCCTCTGTGGGAAACACCATATATTTT. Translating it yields CASSRSPSVGNTIYF.

The CDR3 reads CASSKGGGIPGELFF. In DNA, the CDR3 is TGTGCCAGCAGCAAAGGCGGAGGGATACCCGGGGAGCTGTTTTTT. The J gene is TRBJ2-2, the V gene TRBV2; D may be TRBD2 (6 bases). This CDR3 region has 15 residues. Trimming pared 6 bases from V and 6 bases from J, leaving 17 bases between. The germline CDR1 and CDR2 sequences are SNHLY and FYNNEI.

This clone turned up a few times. In nucleotides, the CDR3 is TGCGCCAGCAGCAACGGGGGTGACTATGGCTACACCTTC. This encodes CASSNGGDYGYTF. The chain carries TRBV5-1 and TRBJ1-2, with a weak D call TRBD1 (5 bases). Germline CDR1 is SGHRS and CDR2 is YFSETQ. V gave up 4 bases and J gave up 3 bases, with 10 bases separating them. This CDR3 is built from 13 residues.

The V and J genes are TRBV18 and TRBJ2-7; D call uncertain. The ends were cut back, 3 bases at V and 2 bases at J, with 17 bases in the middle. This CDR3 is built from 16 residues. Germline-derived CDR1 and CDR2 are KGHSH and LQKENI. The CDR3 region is CASSPYSPSTAYEQYV. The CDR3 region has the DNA TGTGCCAGCTCACCGTACAGCCCCTCTACAGCCTACGAGCAGTACGTC.

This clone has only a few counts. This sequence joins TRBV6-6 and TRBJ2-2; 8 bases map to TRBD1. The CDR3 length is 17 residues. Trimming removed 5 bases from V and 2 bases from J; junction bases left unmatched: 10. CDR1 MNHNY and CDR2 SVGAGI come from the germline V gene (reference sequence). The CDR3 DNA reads TGTGCCAGCAGTAGATCCGCGACAGGGGTCAACACCGGGGAGCTGTTTTTT. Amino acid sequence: CASSRSATGVNTGELFF.

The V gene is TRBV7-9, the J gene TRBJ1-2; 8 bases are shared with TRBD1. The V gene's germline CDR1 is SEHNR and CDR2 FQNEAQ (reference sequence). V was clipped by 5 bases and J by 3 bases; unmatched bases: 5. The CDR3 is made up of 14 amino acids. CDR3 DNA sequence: TGTGCCAGCAGCCAAGACAGGGGTGACTATGGCTACACCTTC. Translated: CASSQDRGDYGYTF.

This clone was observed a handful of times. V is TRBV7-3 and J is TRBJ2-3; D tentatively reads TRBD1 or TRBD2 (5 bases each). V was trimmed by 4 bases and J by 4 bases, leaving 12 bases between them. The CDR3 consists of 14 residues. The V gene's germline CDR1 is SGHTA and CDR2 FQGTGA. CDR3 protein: CASSSRMGADTQYF. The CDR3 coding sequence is TGTGCCAGCAGCTCACGCATGGGGGCAGATACGCAGTATTTT.

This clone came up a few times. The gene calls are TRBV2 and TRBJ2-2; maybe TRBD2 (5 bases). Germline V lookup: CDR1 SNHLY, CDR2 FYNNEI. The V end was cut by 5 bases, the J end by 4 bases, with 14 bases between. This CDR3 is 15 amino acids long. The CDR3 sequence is CASSTGEGVTGELFF. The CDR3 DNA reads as TGTGCCAGCAGTACCGGAGAGGGAGTCACCGGGGAGCTGTTTTTT.

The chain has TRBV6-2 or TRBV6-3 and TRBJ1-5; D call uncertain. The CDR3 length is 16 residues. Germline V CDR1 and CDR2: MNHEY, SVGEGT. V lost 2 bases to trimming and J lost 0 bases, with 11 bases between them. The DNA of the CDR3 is TGTGCCAGCAGTTACGCAGCCGCATATAGCAATCAGCCCCAGCATTTT. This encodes CASSYAAAYSNQPQHF.

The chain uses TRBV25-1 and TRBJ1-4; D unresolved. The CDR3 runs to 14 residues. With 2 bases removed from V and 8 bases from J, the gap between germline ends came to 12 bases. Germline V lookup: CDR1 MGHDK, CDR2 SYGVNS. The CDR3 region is CASSERDSREKLFF. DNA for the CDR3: TGTGCCAGCAGTGAAAGGGATTCTCGGGAAAAACTGTTTTTT. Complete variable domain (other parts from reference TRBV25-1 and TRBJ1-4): EADIYQTPRYLVIGTGKKITLECSQTMGHDKMYWYQQDPGMELHLIHYSYGVNSTEKGDLSSESTVSRIRTEHFPLTLESARPSHTSQYLCASSERDSREKLFFGSGTQLSVL.

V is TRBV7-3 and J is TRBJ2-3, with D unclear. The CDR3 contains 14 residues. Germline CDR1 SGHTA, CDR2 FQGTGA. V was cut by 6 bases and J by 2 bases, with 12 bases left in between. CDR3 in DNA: TGTGCCAGCAGTTCCCACCTGACCACAGATACGCAGTATTTT. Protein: CASSSHLTTDTQYF.

DNA for the CDR3: TGCGCCAGCAGCTCCAGGGTGGGAACTGAAGCTTTCTTT. Translating gives CASSSRVGTEAFF. This sequence joins TRBV5-1 and TRBJ1-1; possibly TRBD1 for D (5 bases). The CDR3 spans 13 residues. Germline-derived CDR1 and CDR2 are SGHRS and YFSETQ. Trimming took 3 bases from V and 5 from J, leaving 11 bases between them.